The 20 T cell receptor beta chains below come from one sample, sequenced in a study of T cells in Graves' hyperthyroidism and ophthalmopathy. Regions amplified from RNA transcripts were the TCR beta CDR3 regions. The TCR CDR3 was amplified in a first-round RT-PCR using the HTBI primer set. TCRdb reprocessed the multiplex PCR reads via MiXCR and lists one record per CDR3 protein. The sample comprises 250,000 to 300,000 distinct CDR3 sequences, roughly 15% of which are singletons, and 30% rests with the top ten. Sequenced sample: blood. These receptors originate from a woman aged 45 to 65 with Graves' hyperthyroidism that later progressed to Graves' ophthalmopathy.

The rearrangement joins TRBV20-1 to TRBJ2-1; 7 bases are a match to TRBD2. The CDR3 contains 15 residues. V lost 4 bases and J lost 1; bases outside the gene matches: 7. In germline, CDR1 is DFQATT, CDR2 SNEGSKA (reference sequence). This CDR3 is CSATGLVKSYNEQFF. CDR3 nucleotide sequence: TGCAGTGCTACAGGACTAGTTAAATCCTACAATGAGCAGTTCTTC.

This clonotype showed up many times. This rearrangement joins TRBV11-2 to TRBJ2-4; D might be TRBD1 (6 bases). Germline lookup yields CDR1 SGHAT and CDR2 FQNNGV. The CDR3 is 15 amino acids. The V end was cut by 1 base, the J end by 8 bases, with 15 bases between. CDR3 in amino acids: CASSLGGAGEYIQYF. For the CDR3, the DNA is TGTGCCAGCAGCTTAGGTGGGGCAGGGGAGTACATTCAGTACTTC.

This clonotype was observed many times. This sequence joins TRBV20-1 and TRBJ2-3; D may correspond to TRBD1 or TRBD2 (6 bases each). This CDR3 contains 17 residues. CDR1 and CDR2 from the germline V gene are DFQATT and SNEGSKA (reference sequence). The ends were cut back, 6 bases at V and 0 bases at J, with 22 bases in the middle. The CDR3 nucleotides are TGCAGTGCCTCAGCCGGGGGCGCACCAACTAGCACAGATACGCAGTATTTT. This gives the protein CSASAGGAPTSTDTQYF.

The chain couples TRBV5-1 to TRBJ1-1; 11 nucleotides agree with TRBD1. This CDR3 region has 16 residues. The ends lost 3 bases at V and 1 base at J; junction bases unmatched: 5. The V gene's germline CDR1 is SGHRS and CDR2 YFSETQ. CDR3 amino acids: CASSSWTGGGNTEAFF. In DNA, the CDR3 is TGCGCCAGCAGCTCATGGACAGGGGGCGGGAACACTGAAGCTTTCTTT.

The CDR3 protein is CAVRPPADRGQGYTF. The CDR3 DNA follows: TGTGCCGTCCGCCCCCCCGCCGACAGGGGGCAAGGCTACACCTTC. The rearrangement uses TRBV28 and TRBJ1-2; 10 bases fit TRBD1. The J segment lost 8 bases and the V segment lost 11 bases, leaving 17 bases of the junction unmatched. CDR1 MDHEN and CDR2 SYDVKM come from the germline V gene. This CDR3 has 15 amino acids.

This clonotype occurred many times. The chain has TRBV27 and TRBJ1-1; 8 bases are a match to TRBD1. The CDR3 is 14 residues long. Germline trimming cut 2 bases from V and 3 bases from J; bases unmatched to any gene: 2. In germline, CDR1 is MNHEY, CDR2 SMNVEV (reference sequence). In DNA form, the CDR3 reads TGTGCCAGCAGTTTAAGACAGGGGTACACTGAAGCTTTCTTT. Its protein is CASSLRQGYTEAFF.

CDR3 nucleotide sequence: TGTGCCAGTGGCCGGGACAGGAGCTACGAGCAGTACTTC. Translated, it gives CASGRDRSYEQYF. The chain uses TRBV19 and TRBJ2-7; 8 bases line up with TRBD1. The CDR3 totals 13 residues. CDR1 is LNHDA and CDR2 is SQIVND in the germline V gene (reference sequence). J gave up 3 bases and V 8 bases, and 6 bases lay outside the gene matches.

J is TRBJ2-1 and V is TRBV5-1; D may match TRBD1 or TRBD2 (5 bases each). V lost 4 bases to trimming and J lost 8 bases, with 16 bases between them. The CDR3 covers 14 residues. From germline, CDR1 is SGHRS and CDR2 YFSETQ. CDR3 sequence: CASSTSGTKDEQFF. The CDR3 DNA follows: TGCGCCAGCAGCACTTCCGGGACGAAGGATGAGCAGTTCTTC.

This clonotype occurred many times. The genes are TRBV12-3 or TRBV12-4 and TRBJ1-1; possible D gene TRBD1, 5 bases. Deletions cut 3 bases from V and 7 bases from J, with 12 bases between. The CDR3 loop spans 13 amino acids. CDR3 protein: CASSFLGGGEAFF. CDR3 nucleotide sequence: TGTGCCAGCAGTTTTTTGGGGGGAGGTGAAGCTTTCTTT.

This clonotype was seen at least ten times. CDR3 loop: CASSVGGTMNTEAFF. The DNA for the CDR3 is TGTGCCAGCAGCGTTGGGGGGACCATGAACACTGAAGCTTTCTTT. The J gene is TRBJ1-1, the V gene TRBV9; D is possibly TRBD1 (5 bases). Deletions cut 2 bases from V and 0 bases from J, with 11 bases between. Germline CDR1 and CDR2: SGDLS and YYNGEE. CDR3 length: 15 residues.

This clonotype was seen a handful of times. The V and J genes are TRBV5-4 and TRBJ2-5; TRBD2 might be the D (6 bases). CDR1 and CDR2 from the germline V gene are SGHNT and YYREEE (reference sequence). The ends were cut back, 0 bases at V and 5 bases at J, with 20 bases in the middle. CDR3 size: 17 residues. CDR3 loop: CASSLEADLTRGETQYF. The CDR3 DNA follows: TGTGCCAGCAGCTTGGAGGCGGACCTGACTCGGGGGGAGACCCAGTACTTC.

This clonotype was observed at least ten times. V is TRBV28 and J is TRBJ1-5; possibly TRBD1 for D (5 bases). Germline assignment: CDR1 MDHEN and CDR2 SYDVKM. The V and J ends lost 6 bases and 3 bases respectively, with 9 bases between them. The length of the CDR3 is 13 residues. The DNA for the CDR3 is TGTGCCAGCAGCCTAGGGGCCAATCAGCCCCAGCATTTT. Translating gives CASSLGANQPQHF.

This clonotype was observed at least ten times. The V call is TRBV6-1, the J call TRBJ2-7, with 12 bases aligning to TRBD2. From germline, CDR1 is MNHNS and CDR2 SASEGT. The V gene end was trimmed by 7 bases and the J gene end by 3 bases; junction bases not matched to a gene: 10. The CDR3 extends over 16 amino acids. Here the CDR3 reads CASKGGTSGRIYEQYF. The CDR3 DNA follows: TGTGCCAGCAAGGGTGGGACTAGCGGGCGAATCTACGAGCAGTACTTC.

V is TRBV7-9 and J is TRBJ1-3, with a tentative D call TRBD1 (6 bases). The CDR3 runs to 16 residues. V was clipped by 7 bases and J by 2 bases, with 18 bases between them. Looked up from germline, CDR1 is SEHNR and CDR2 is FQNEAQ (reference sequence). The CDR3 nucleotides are TGTGCCAGCACCCCGACAGGCCCGGGGGCTGGAAACACCATATATTTT. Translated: CASTPTGPGAGNTIYF.

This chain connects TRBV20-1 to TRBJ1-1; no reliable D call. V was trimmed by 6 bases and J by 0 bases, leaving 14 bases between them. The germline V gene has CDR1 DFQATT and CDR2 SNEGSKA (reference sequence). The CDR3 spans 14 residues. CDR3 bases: TGCAGTGCGAGGGCGGGAGGAATGAACACTGAAGCTTTCTTT. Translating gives CSARAGGMNTEAFF.

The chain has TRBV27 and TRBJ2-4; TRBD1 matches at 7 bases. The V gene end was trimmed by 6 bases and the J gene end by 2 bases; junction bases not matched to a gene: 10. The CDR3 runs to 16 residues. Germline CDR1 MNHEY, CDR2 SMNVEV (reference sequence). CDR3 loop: CASRSTGVWPKNIQYF. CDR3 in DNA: TGTGCCAGCAGGTCAACAGGGGTCTGGCCCAAAAACATTCAGTACTTC.

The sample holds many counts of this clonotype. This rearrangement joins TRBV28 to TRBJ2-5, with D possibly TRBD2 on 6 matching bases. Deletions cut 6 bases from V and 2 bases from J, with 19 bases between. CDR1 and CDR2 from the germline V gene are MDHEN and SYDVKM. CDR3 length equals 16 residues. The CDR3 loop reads CASSSTLAGWQETQYF. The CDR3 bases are TGTGCCAGCAGCTCTACCCTGGCGGGATGGCAAGAGACCCAGTACTTC.

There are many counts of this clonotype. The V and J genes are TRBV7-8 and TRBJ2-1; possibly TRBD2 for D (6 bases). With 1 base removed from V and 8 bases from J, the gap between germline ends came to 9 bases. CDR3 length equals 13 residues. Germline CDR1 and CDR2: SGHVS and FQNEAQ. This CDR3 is CASSLGGLDEQFF. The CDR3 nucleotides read TGTGCCAGCAGCTTAGGGGGACTGGATGAGCAGTTCTTC.

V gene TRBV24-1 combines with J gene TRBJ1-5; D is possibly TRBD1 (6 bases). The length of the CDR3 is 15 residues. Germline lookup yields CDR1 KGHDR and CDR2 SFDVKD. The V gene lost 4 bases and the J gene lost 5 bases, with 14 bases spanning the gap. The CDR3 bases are TGTGCCACCAGTGACCCACGTGGGGGCGATCAGCCCCAGCATTTT. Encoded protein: CATSDPRGGDQPQHF.

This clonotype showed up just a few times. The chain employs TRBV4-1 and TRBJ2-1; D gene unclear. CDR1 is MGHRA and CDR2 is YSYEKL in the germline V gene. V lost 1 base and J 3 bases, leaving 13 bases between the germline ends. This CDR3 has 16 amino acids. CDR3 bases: TGCGCCAGCAGCCAAGGACCCCCGATAAACTACAATGAGCAGTTCTTC. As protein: CASSQGPPINYNEQFF.